This TCR beta chain comes out of a study of a mutant IDH1 vaccine in newly diagnosed glioma (dated by TCRdb to the early 2020s). Study-wide context: In the chemotherapy-containing groups, vaccination started alongside temozolomide cycles, whereas in patients who had radiotherapy alone it started 4-6 weeks after radiotherapy. Of the 30 to 35 treated patients, 62.5% were male and about 40% were female, and a mean age of approximately 40 years was recorded. Prior to enrollment, patients had been given standard therapy consisting of radiotherapy alone, temozolomide alone, or radiochemotherapy with temozolomide, with the combination given to most patients. The week-35 safety follow-up was designated visit V12, and the week-47 end of study was designated visit V13. Peripheral blood was drawn at six visits: V03 (baseline), V05, V07, V10, V12 and V13. For exploratory analyses, fewer than 30 treated patients had longitudinal TCRB deep sequencing done wherever samples were available. Results and caveats for the whole study, not just this receptor: Pseudoprogression appeared unrelated to alterations in the top peripheral T cell clonotypes detected by TCRB sequencing. It was noted by the authors that analyses of patient blood samples could not be reproduced owing to sample limitations. PBMC samples for TCRB deep sequencing were selected based on availability. Vaccine-induced immune responses across multiple MHC alleles were detected in approximately 93% of patients.

The V end loses 1 base and the J end loses 3 bases, and a stretch of 6 bases separates them. The CDR3, from cysteine to phenylalanine, totals 13 residues. The sequence is cut down to CDR3 DNA, 39 bases in frame from base 1. Looking up the germline V gene (reference sequence) yields CDR1 SGHKS and CDR2 YYEKEE. The label giving this sample's time point can be read as: week 35, safety follow-up. Each vaccine dose, consisting of 300 ug of a 20-mer mutant IDH1 peptide in Montanide, was administered subcutaneously with topical imiquimod. Patients received eight vaccinations in weeks 1, 3, 5, 7, 11, 15, 19 and 23, corresponding to visits V03 through V10. Newly diagnosed WHO grade 3 or 4 IDH1-mutant astrocytomas showing loss of nuclear ATRX were present in the donors. The samples were drawn from NOA16, a multicentre, single-arm, open-label phase I trial in Germany that tested a mutant IDH1 peptide vaccine in humans for the first time. Genomic DNA for TCRB sequencing was isolated from EDTA blood with the DNeasy Blood and Tissue Kit.

The method was the immunoSEQ multiplex PCR assay. Rearranged TCR beta chain sequences were amplified with the hsTCRB Kit following the manufacturer's protocol. An Illumina MiSeq was used to sequence the TCRB libraries. In the source study's methods: Demultiplexing, trimming and gene mapping were performed with the kit vendor's proprietary platform. Entries here come from immuneACCESS through TCRdb and include only in-frame sequences with V and J called. Some clones fail to appear in such tables; in the studies checked, an unresolved V gene covers under half of the shortfall, and the cause of the remainder is unknown. V and J calls and clone size come straight from that table; D and trimming were deduced from the DNA. This sample holds about 46,000 clones; roughly 92% were observed only once. The top ten hold roughly 2.4% of the sample. This clone was recorded only once. The antigen this receptor binds is unknown. No much larger clonotype is one base removed from it; base qualities were not supplied.

This receptor was taken from a man aged 45-65 years with glioma. This material consisted of PBMCs, taken from a glioma patient whose treatment included an IDH1 peptide vaccine. Here the chain combines TRBV5-5 and TRBJ2-3; the D gene is not confidently resolved. The DNA reads as follows: TGTGCCAGCAGCTTGCGGACGACAGATACGCAGTATTTT. Its protein reads: CASSLRTTDTQYF.